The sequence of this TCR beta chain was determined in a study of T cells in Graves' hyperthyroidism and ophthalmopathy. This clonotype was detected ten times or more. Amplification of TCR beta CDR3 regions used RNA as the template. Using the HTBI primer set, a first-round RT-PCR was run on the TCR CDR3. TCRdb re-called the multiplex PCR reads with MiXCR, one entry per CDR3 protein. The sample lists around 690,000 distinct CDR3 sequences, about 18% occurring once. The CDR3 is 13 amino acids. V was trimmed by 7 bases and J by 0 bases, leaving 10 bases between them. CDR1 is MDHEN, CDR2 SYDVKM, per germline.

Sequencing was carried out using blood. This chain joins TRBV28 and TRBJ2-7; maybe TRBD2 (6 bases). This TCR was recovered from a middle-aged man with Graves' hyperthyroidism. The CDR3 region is CASIGGISYEQYF. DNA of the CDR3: TGTGCCAGCATTGGCGGGATCTCCTACGAGCAGTACTTC.